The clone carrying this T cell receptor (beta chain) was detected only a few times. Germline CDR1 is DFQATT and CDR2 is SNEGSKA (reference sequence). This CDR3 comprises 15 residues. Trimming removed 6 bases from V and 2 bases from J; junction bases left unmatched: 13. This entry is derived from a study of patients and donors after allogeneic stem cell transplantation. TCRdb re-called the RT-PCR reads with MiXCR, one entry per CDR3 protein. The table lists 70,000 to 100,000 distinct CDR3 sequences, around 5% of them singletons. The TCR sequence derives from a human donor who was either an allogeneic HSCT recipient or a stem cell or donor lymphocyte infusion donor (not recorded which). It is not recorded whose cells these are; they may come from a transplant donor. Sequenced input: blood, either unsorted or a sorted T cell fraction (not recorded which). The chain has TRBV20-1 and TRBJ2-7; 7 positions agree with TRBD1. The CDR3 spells CSALPGTENPYEQYF. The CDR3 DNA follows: TGCAGTGCACTTCCCGGGACAGAAAATCCCTACGAGCAGTACTTC.